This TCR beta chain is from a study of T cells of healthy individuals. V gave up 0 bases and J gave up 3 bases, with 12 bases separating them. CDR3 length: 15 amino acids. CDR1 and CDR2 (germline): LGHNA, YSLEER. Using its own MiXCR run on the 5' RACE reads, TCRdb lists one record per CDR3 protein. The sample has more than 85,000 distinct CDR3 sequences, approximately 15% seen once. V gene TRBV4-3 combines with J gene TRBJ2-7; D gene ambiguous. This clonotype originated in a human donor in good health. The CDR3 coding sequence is TGCGCCAGCAGCCAAGATAAGGGTAGGCGCTACGAGCAGTACTTC. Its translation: CASSQDKGRRYEQYF.